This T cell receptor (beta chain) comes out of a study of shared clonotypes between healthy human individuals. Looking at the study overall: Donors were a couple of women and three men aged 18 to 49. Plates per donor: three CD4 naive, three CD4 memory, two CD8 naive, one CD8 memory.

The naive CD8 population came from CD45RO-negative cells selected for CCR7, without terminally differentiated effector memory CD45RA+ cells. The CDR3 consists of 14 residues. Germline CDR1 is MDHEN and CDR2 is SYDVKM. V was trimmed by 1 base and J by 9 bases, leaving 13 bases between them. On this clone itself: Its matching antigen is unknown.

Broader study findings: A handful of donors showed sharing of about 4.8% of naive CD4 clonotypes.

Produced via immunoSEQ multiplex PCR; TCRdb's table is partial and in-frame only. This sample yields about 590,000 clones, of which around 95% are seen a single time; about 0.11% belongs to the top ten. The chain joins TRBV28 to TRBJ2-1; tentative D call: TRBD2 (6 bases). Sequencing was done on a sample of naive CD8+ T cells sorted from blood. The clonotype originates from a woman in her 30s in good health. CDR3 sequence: CASSLSPAGGEQFF. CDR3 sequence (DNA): TGTGCCAGCAGTTTATCCCCCGCCGGGGGTGAGCAGTTCTTC.